Below, 17 T cell receptor beta chains from the same sample are listed, as sequenced in a study of graft-versus-host responses after intestinal transplantation. These receptors' targets are unknown. The method was immunoSEQ multiplex PCR; TCRdb's version includes in-frame clones alone and lacks a portion of them. This sample has approximately 85,000 clones, with 75% to 95% found just once. The sample consisted of unstimulated CD8+ T cells sorted from spleen or lymph node cells, taken before transplant. The receptors here all came from a human donor who was the organ donor for an intestinal transplant.

The chain employs TRBV27 and TRBJ2-1; D remains ambiguous. The CDR3 loop spans 15 amino acids. V was pared by 10 bases and J by 1 base, with 17 bases between. Germline CDR1 is MNHEY and CDR2 is SMNVEV (reference sequence). The CDR3 nucleotides read TGTGCCACCAGCGTTTTCAGTCCGTCCTACAATGAGCAGTTCTTC. It codes for CATSVFSPSYNEQFF.

The chain carries TRBV5-1 and TRBJ2-7; D perhaps matches TRBD1 (5 bases). The CDR3 spans 15 residues. Germline V gene sequence: CDR1 SGHRS, CDR2 YFSETQ. Trimming took 0 bases from V and 0 from J, leaving 10 bases between them. The CDR3 spells CASSLGAGISYEQYF. The CDR3 bases are TGCGCCAGCAGCTTGGGGGCAGGGATCTCCTACGAGCAGTACTTC.

The chain combines TRBV5-1 with TRBJ1-4, with 9 nucleotides matching TRBD1. Germline V CDR1 and CDR2: SGHRS, YFSETQ. Trimming removed 4 bases from V and 2 bases from J; junction bases left unmatched: 6. This CDR3 comprises 16 residues. The CDR3 DNA reads as TGCGCCAGCAGCCTTATCGACAGGGGGACTAATGAAAAACTGTTTTTT. It yields the protein CASSLIDRGTNEKLFF.

The chain has TRBV29-1 and TRBJ1-1; weak D call: TRBD1 (5 bases). CDR1 is SQVTM and CDR2 is ANQGSEA in the germline V gene. Trimming took 6 bases from V and 4 from J, leaving 18 bases between them. This CDR3 contains 14 residues. This CDR3 reads CSVPPRGAGTEAFF. DNA for the CDR3: TGCAGCGTCCCCCCCAGAGGGGCGGGCACTGAAGCTTTCTTT. The whole variable domain, filled in from reference TRBV29-1 and TRBJ1-1, reads SAVISQKPSRDICQRGTSLTIQCQVDSQVTMMFWYRQQPGQSLTLIATANQGSEATYESGFVIDKFPISRPNLTFSTLTVSNMSPEDSSIYLCSVPPRGAGTEAFFGQGTRLTVV.

The V gene is TRBV11-2, the J gene TRBJ1-1, with D tentatively TRBD1 (5 bases). Germline CDR1 reads SGHAT; CDR2 reads FQNNGV. CDR3 length: 15 amino acids. Trimming cost V 5 bases and J 0 bases, with 13 bases left between them. Here the CDR3 DNA reads TGTGCCAGCAGCGCCCCGGGACGCATGAACACTGAAGCTTTCTTT. This sequence encodes CASSAPGRMNTEAFF.

This clone came up a few times. The chain is built from TRBV6-1 and TRBJ2-7; D gene unclear. The CDR3 extends over 12 amino acids. The V gene's germline CDR1 is MNHNS and CDR2 SASEGT. V lost 6 bases, J lost 3 bases, and 9 bases lay in between. This CDR3 is CASSLVIYEQYF. The DNA for the CDR3 is TGTGCCAGCAGCCTCGTAATCTACGAGCAGTACTTC.

The V and J genes are TRBV7-3 and TRBJ2-3, with D possibly being TRBD2 (6 bases). The length of the CDR3 is 14 residues. V was shortened by 1 base and J by 5 bases, with 10 bases between the two germline ends. The V gene's germline CDR1 is SGHTA and CDR2 FQGTGA. The CDR3 is CASSLNTGGDTQYF. CDR3 nucleotides: TGTGCCAGCAGCTTAAATACCGGGGGAGATACGCAGTATTTT. The whole variable domain, remainder taken from reference TRBV7-3 and TRBJ2-3, is GAGVSQTPSNKVTEKGKYVELRCDPISGHTALYWYRQSLGQGPEFLIYFQGTGAADDSGLPNDRFFAVRPEGSVSTLKIQRTERGDSAVYLCASSLNTGGDTQYFGPGTRLTVL.

The chain links TRBV6-6 to TRBJ2-3; 8 nucleotides agree with TRBD2. Germline CDR1 reads MNHNY; CDR2 reads SVGAGI (reference sequence). The CDR3 extends over 15 amino acids. The V and J ends lost 2 bases and 8 bases, in that order; junction bases with no gene match: 9. The CDR3 coding sequence is TGTGCCAGCAGTTACGAGGGTTCACGGGGGGGTACGCAGTATTTT. It yields the protein CASSYEGSRGGTQYF.

The rearrangement joins TRBV5-1 to TRBJ2-2; 10 nucleotides match TRBD2. With V trimmed by 1 base and J by 0 bases, 9 bases remained unmatched. Germline CDR1 is SGHRS and CDR2 is YFSETQ. The CDR3 spans 19 residues. This CDR3 is CASSLQGLADLANTGELFF. Here the CDR3 DNA reads TGCGCCAGCAGCTTGCAAGGACTAGCGGACCTCGCGAACACCGGGGAGCTGTTTTTT. The variable domain in full, completed from reference TRBV5-1 and TRBJ2-2, reads KAGVTQTPRYLIKTRGQQVTLSCSPISGHRSVSWYQQTPGQGLQFLFEYFSETQRNKGNFPGRFSGRQFSNSRSEMNVSTLELGDSALYLCASSLQGLADLANTGELFFGEGSRLTVL.

The chain employs TRBV2 and TRBJ1-5, with 7 bases fitting TRBD1. Germline CDR1 and CDR2: SNHLY and FYNNEI. V was pared by 6 bases and J by 4 bases, with 6 bases of the junction left unmatched. This CDR3 comprises 14 residues. CDR3 sequence reads: CASRPGQKNQPQHF. CDR3 bases: TGTGCCAGCAGGCCGGGACAGAAAAATCAGCCCCAGCATTTT.

This sequence joins TRBV7-2 and TRBJ2-1; D gene ambiguous. Germline CDR1 SGHTA, CDR2 FQGNSA. This CDR3 has 14 residues. V was pared by 1 base and J by 2 bases, with 6 bases between. Here the CDR3 reads CASSLGRTYNEQFF. The CDR3 DNA reads as TGTGCCAGCAGCTTAGGTAGGACCTACAATGAGCAGTTCTTC.

This chain links TRBV11-3 with TRBJ2-7; TRBD2 agrees at 13 bases. The CDR3 spans 15 residues. Unmatched junction bases numbered 8, after V lost 5 bases and J lost 7 bases. Germline V lookup: CDR1 SGHNT, CDR2 YENEEA. The CDR3 protein is CASSDTSGRADEQYF. In DNA form, the CDR3 reads TGTGCCAGCAGCGACACTAGCGGGAGGGCTGATGAGCAGTACTTC.

The chain couples TRBV7-8 to TRBJ2-7, with no clear D. The germline CDR1 and CDR2 sequences are SGHVS and FQNEAQ. V dropped 2 bases and J dropped 0 bases, with 11 bases sitting between them. There are 15 residues in the CDR3. CDR3 nucleotides: TGTGCCAGCAGCTTATCCGAGGCGGCCTCCTACGAGCAGTACTTC. Its protein product is CASSLSEAASYEQYF.

This clone was seen a single time. The CDR3 loop is CASSLDRGHYGYTF. The CDR3 region has the DNA TGTGCCAGCAGCTTGGATCGGGGGCACTATGGCTACACCTTC. The J gene is TRBJ1-2, the V gene TRBV5-8; D possibly corresponds to TRBD1 (6 bases). The germline V gene has CDR1 SGHTS and CDR2 YDEGEE. With 0 bases removed from V and 3 bases from J, the gap between germline ends came to 9 bases. There are 14 residues in the CDR3.

This chain joins TRBV13 and TRBJ2-7; TRBD2 matches at 8 bases. Germline CDR1 reads PRHDT; CDR2 reads FYEKMQ (reference sequence). J was trimmed by 5 bases and V by 5 bases; bases with no gene match: 11. The CDR3 runs 15 residues. CDR3 DNA sequence: TGTGCCAGCAGCCCCCCCCTGACTAGCGACGACGAGCAGTACTTC. Residues: CASSPPLTSDDEQYF.

This rearrangement joins TRBV2 to TRBJ2-1, with D maybe TRBD2 (5 bases). V was pared by 3 bases and J by 6 bases, with 15 bases between. This CDR3 is built from 15 residues. Germline V CDR1 and CDR2: SNHLY, FYNNEI. CDR3 protein: CASSDRDPSTNEQFF. CDR3 nucleotides: TGTGCCAGCAGTGATCGGGATCCTTCGACCAATGAGCAGTTCTTC.

The rearrangement joins TRBV19 to TRBJ1-2; possibly TRBD1 for D (5 bases). CDR1 and CDR2 (germline): LNHDA, SQIVND (reference sequence). The CDR3 runs to 14 residues. Trimming stripped 5 bases from V and 0 bases from J, with 10 bases between. The CDR3 nucleotides are TGTGCCAGTAGTGAACAGGCGCCTAACTATGGCTACACCTTC. This translates into CASSEQAPNYGYTF.